This TCR beta chain derives from a study of human T cells and chemical hapten exposure. In this sample, this clonotype turned up a few times. The time point: patch test 1, 2 weeks after DPC sensitization. Treatment defined: therapeutic diphenylcyclopropenone sensitization with weekly scalp DPC. CDR3 length: 12 residues. Germline loops: CDR1 SNHLY, CDR2 FYNNEI. Trimming stripped 6 bases from V and 10 bases from J, with 13 bases between. Using its own MiXCR run on the RACE reads, TCRdb lists one record per CDR3 protein. The table lists roughly 380,000 distinct CDR3 sequences, roughly 4.8% of them singletons.

The chain employs TRBV2 and TRBJ2-1, with D perhaps matching TRBD1 or TRBD2 (5 bases each). The sample in question was whole blood, obtained in connection with sensitization to the hapten diphenylcyclopropenone (DPC). The clonotype originates from a woman between 50 and 59 years old with alopecia areata. Some clones in this sample may be carry-over from other donors' samples. The CDR3 region has the DNA TGTGCCAGCAGCGCACGGGGCACAGAGCAGTTCTTC. Its protein is CASSARGTEQFF.